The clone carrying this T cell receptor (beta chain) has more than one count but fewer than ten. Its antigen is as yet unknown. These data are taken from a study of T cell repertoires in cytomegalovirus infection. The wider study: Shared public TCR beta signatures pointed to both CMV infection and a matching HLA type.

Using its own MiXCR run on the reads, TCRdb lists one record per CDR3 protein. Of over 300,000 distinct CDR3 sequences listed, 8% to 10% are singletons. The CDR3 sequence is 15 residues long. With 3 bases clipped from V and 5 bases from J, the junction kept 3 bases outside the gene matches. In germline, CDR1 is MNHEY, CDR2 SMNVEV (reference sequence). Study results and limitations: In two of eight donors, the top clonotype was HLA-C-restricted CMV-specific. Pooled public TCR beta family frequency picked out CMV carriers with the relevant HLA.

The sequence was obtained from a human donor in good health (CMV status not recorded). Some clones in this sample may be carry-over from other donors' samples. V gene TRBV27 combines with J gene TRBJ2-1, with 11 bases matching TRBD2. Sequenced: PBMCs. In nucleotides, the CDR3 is TGTGCCAGCAGTTTCGGGACTAGCGGAAACAATGAGCAGTTCTTC. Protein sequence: CASSFGTSGNNEQFF.